The entry below gives a single T cell receptor (beta chain) sequence along with its context. What it binds is unknown. The input was 450 to 550 ng total RNA; TCR beta cDNA was made from it with a constant-region primer. Modified slightly, ARM-PCR produced TCR beta libraries over three nested multiplex PCR rounds. Rounds one and two of PCR, each of 10 cycles, were primed with TRBV1-TRBV30 forward primers and a C-beta reverse primer. TCRdb itself ran the multiplex PCR reads through MiXCR, one entry per CDR3 protein. Seen here are about 22,000 distinct CDR3 sequences, 80% observed once, and the top ten hold 35% to 40%. This sample was taken from a study of tumor-infiltrating lymphocytes in primary liver carcinoma. Findings and limits, study-wide: Tumors significantly exceeded blood in top-250-clone fraction (p = 0.039).

Each 20-30 mg portion of unsorted bulk tissue served as the source for co-extraction of RNA and DNA. Chronic HBV infection was present in the patients, who were treatment-naive. The sampling covered five separate regions of each tumor. Every tumor specimen contained over 85% viable tumor cells. CDR3 length: 18 amino acids. The V and J ends lost 2 bases and 9 bases, in that order; junction bases with no gene match: 16. Germline CDR1 reads LGHNA; CDR2 reads YNFKEQ. J is TRBJ2-2 and V is TRBV4-2; 9 positions match TRBD2. This TCR was sampled from a woman aged 25 to 45 with primary liver carcinoma and hepatitis B virus infection. Sequencing was done on a sample of liver tumor tissue from sampling region 2. Subset here: tumor region T2, inferior pole. The DNA of the CDR3 is TGTGCCAGCAGCCAACCCTCAGAATTAGCGGGAGTAACCAGGGAGCTGTTTTTT. Protein sequence: CASSQPSELAGVTRELFF.